This T cell receptor beta chain was recorded in a study of CD8 T cells in Susac syndrome. With random hexamers, roughly 0.45 to 1 ug RNA was reverse transcribed. Each CDR3 protein gets one entry after TCRdb re-called the immunoSEQ multiplex PCR reads with MiXCR. The sample contains 400,000 or so distinct CDR3 sequences, 85% to 90% of which appear only once. The CDR3 length is 13 residues. Looked up from germline, CDR1 is SQVTM and CDR2 is ANQGSEA. The V end was cut by 6 bases, the J end by 4 bases, with 15 bases between. The study sequenced TCR beta in blood CD8+ and CD4+ T cells. Bulk CD8+ and CD4+ cells came from magnetic negative isolation; CD8+ TEMRA by FACS.

The source of this sequence is a human donor with multiple sclerosis. The chain employs TRBV29-1 and TRBJ1-2, with D uncertain. Sequences were obtained from CD8+ T cells from PBMCs. As DNA, the CDR3 is TGCAGCGTCGCCAACTTGGGTGGCTATGGCTACACCTTC. It codes for CSVANLGGYGYTF.